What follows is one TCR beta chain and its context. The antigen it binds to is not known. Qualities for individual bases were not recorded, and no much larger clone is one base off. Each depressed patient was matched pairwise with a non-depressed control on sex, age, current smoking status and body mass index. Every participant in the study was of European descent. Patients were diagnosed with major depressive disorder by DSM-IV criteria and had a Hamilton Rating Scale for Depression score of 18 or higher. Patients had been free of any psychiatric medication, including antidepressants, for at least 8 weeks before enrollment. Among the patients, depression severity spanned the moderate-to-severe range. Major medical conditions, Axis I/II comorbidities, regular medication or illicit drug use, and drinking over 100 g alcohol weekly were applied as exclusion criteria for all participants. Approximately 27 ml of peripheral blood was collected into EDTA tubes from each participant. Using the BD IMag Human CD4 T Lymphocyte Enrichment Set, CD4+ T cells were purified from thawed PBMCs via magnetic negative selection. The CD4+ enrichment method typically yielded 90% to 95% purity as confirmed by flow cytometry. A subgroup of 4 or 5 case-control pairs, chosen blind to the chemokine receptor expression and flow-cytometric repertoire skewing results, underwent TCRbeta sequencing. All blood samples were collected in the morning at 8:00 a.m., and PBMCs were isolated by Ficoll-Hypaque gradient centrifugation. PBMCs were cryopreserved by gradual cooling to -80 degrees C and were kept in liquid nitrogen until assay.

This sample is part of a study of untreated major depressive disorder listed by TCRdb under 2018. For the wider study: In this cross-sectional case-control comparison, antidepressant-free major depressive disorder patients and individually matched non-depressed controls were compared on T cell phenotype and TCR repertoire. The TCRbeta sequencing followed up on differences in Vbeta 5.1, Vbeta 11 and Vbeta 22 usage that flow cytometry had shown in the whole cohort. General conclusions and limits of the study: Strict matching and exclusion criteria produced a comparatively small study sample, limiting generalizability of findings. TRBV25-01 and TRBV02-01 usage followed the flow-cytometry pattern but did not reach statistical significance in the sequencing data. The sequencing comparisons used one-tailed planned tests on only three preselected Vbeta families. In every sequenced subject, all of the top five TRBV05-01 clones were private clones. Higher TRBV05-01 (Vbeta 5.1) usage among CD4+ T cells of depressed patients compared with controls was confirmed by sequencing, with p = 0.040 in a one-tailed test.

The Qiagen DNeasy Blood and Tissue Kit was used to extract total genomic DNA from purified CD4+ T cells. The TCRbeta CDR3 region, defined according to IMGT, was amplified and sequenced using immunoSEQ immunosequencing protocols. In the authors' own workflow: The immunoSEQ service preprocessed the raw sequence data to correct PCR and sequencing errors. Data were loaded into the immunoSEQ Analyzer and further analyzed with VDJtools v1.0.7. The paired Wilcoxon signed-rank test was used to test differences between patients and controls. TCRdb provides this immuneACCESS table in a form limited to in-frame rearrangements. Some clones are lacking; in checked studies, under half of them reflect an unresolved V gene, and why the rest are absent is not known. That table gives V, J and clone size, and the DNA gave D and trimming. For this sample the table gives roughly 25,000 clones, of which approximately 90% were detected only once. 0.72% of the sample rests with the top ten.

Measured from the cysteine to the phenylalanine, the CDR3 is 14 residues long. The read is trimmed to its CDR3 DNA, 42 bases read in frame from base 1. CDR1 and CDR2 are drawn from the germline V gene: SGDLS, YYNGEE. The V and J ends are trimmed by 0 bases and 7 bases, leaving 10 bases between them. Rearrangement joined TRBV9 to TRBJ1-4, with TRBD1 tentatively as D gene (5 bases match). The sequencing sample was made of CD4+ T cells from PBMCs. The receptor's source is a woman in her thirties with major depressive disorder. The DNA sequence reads TGTGCCAGCAGCGTAGGGCAGGGTGGTGAAAAACTGTTTTTT. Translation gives CASSVGQGGEKLFF.